These 11 T cell receptor beta chains originate from one sample sequenced in a study of beta chain features in type 1 diabetes. Expressed TCRB transcripts were sequenced because the entire RNA isolate underwent reverse transcription. Sequenced by immunoSEQ multiplex PCR; TCRdb stores in-frame clones only, minus some. The table has about 620,000 clones, about 14% seen once. The source material was naive CD4+ T cells from blood. The receptors originated from a man between 18 and 35 years old in good health.

The chain combines TRBV29-1 with TRBJ2-2, with a weak D call TRBD1 (7 bases). The CDR3 is 15 amino acids. Trimming took 7 bases from V and 1 from J, leaving 16 bases between them. CDR1 and CDR2 from the germline V gene are SQVTM and ANQGSEA. CDR3 bases: TGCAGCGCCGGGAGACAGGGCCAGAACACCGGGGAGCTGTTTTTT. Amino acid sequence: CSAGRQGQNTGELFF.

This clone was seen more than once but under ten times. V usage is TRBV29-1 and J usage is TRBJ2-7; D unresolved. V lost 6 bases to trimming and J lost 0 bases, with 12 bases between them. This CDR3 is built from 13 residues. Per germline, CDR1 SQVTM and CDR2 ANQGSEA. The CDR3 reads CSVTPRLSYEQYF. The CDR3 DNA reads as TGCAGCGTCACCCCGAGGCTCTCCTACGAGCAGTACTTC.

In DNA form, the CDR3 reads TGTGCCAGCAGCCAGCAGATCGACCAGTACTTC. This gives the protein CASSQQIDQYF. The V call is TRBV13, the J call TRBJ2-7, with unresolved D. V gave up 5 bases and J gave up 10 bases, with 12 bases separating them. The CDR3 consists of 11 residues. Germline V lookup: CDR1 PRHDT, CDR2 FYEKMQ (reference sequence). The full variable domain, rest sourced from reference TRBV13 and TRBJ2-7, is AAGVIQSPRHLIKEKRETATLKCYPIPRHDTVYWYQQGPGQDPQFLISFYEKMQSDKGSIPDRFSAQQFSDYHSELNMSSLELGDSALYFCASSQQIDQYFGPGTRLTVT.

This chain links TRBV6-1 with TRBJ2-7, with TRBD1 matching 11 bases. Germline values: CDR1 MNHNS, CDR2 SASEGT. The V segment lost 3 bases and the J segment 3 bases; nucleotides outside the gene matches: 4. The CDR3 spans 15 residues. Here the CDR3 DNA reads TGTGCCAGCAGTGACGGACAGGGGGCCTTCTACGAGCAGTACTTC. The encoded protein is CASSDGQGAFYEQYF.

This clone came up many times. The CDR3 DNA is TGTGCCAGCAGCGGCCGGACGGGGAGAGGGAGTTCACCCCTCCACTTT. Translating gives CASSGRTGRGSSPLHF. V and J are TRBV9 and TRBJ1-6, with unresolved D. Germline assignment: CDR1 SGDLS and CDR2 YYNGEE. This CDR3 has 16 amino acids. V was cut by 3 bases and J by 9 bases, with 19 bases left in between.

The rearrangement links TRBV6-1 to TRBJ2-3; D call uncertain. The V gene's germline CDR1 is MNHNS and CDR2 SASEGT. The length of the CDR3 is 15 residues. V lost 2 bases and J 5 bases, leaving 14 bases between the germline ends. CDR3 amino acids: CASSERGIRLDTQYF. The CDR3 DNA reads TGTGCCAGCAGTGAACGCGGAATAAGACTAGATACGCAGTATTTT.

The sample holds a few counts of this clone. The chain employs TRBV23-1 and TRBJ2-7; D is perhaps TRBD1 (6 bases). TRBV23-1 is filed as an ORF, its function uncertain. This CDR3 is built from 13 residues. With 4 bases removed from V and 5 bases from J, the gap between germline ends came to 12 bases. CDR3 DNA sequence: TGCGCCAGCAGTCTCGGGACACGGGACGAGCAGTACTTC. It specifies CASSLGTRDEQYF.

The chain joins TRBV4-1 to TRBJ2-3, with D unclear. Germline-derived CDR1 and CDR2 are MGHRA and YSYEKL. CDR3 size: 13 residues. Between the trimmed V and J ends, which lost 1 base and 6 bases, there was a span of 8 bases. CDR3 sequence: CASSQGAGDTQYF. DNA for the CDR3: TGCGCCAGCAGCCAAGGGGCTGGGGATACGCAGTATTTT.

CDR3 in amino acids: CASSQPGVTYEQYF. The CDR3 bases are TGCGCCAGCAGCCAACCCGGGGTGACCTACGAGCAGTACTTC. The rearrangement uses TRBV4-1 and TRBJ2-7; possibly TRBD2 for D (5 bases). The V gene lost 2 bases and the J gene lost 2 bases, with 10 bases spanning the gap. CDR1 and CDR2 from the germline V gene are MGHRA and YSYEKL. The CDR3 is 14 residues long.

This clone was counted between two and nine times. The chain links TRBV6-1 to TRBJ1-1; TRBD1 is a possible D gene (5 bases). V was clipped by 5 bases and J by 3 bases, with 10 bases between them. The CDR3 is made up of 13 amino acids. CDR1 is MNHNS and CDR2 is SASEGT in the germline V gene. The CDR3 loop reads CASSRGPDTEAFF. DNA for the CDR3: TGTGCCAGCAGTCGGGGACCGGACACTGAAGCTTTCTTT.

The V and J genes are TRBV10-3 and TRBJ2-7; D gene ambiguous. Trimming removed 3 bases at V and 7 bases at J, with 10 bases between. The CDR3 sequence is 12 residues long. Germline loops: CDR1 ENHRY, CDR2 SYGVKD. Written as DNA, the CDR3 is TGTGCCATCAGTGATTTGGCAGTTGAGCAGTACTTC. This sequence encodes CAISDLAVEQYF.